This paragraph covers one T cell receptor (beta chain) sequence. Its antigen has not been determined. One base away there is no much larger clone; base qualities are not given. The germline V gene (reference sequence) sets CDR1 to LGHDT and CDR2 to YNNKEL. Trimming removed 0 bases from V and 12 bases from J, leaving 8 bases between the germline ends. Counted from cysteine to phenylalanine, this CDR3 has 12 amino acids. The read is trimmed to its CDR3 DNA, 36 bases read in frame from base 1. The sample comes from a study of blood T cell repertoires in COVID-19 (dated by TCRdb to about 2020). Regarding the complete study: The collaborator samples originated in the United States, Italy and Spain and spanned the acute and convalescent phases of COVID-19. The material from the prospective study consisted of cDNA or gDNA derived from T cells, B-cell-depleted T cells, or PBMCs. Subjects who had been exposed to COVID-19, were actively infected with it, or had recovered from it provided the deeply sampled blood TCRbeta repertoires that made up the dataset. A freely available public database, intended as a resource for researchers studying the immune response to SARS-CoV-2, is where the repertoires were released. Samples came from the ongoing ImmuneRACE study (first 160 participants) plus 1,254 subjects from 6 global collaborators. A de-identified subject ID, COVID-19 status, age in years and sex were almost always included in the sample metadata. Where available, HLA class I and class II types were obtained from metadata supplied by the sample provider rather than from assay-based typing.

TCRbeta CDR3 regions were amplified from genomic DNA using the immunoSEQ Assay, a bias-controlled multiplex PCR. The study's own analysis went as follows. Nucleated cell counts per sample were estimated from amplification of reference gene primers within the assay. Sequence reads were collapsed and filtered to measure the absolute abundance of every unique TCRbeta CDR3 rearrangement. For each sample, productive Simpson clonality was calculated as the square root of Simpson's diversity index over productive rearrangements. In its TCRdb copy, this immuneACCESS table keeps in-frame sequences only and misses some clones. Where compared with another copy, unresolved V genes explain less than half of these, and the others have no known cause. V and J calls plus clone size are reproduced from that table; the DNA served to infer D and trimming. Here the sample has hundreds of thousands of clones; 80% to 90% occur a single time. The top ten constitute 4.1% of the sample.

In the prospective study, participants were roughly 18 to 95 years old, resided in about two dozen geographic areas of the United States, and were enrolled through a virtual design. In the prospective study, participants were assigned to cohorts based on the clinical history participants reported in a screening survey and a study questionnaire. In the prospective study, mobile phlebotomists collected whole blood, serum and a nasopharyngeal or oropharyngeal swab from each participant. Participants in the prospective study had the option to provide additional blood draws and questionnaires over a roughly 2-month period. Blood samples from the prospective study were shipped frozen or at room temperature prior to DNA extraction. Broad study findings and their caveats: Clinical and demographic metadata were provided uncurated, with the amount varying by source and participant.

The specimen was PBMCs or T cells enriched from blood (not recorded which). The source of this sequence is a man in his thirties or forties with acute COVID-19. The V and J genes are TRBV3-1 (or the pseudogene TRBV3-2) and TRBJ2-2; the D segment cannot be called with confidence. The nucleotide sequence reads as follows: TGTGCCAGCAGCCAAGAAGAGAGGAAGCTGTTTTTT. Translated, this gives CASSQEERKLFF.